This T cell receptor (beta chain) was captured in a study of blood T cell repertoires in COVID-19 (dated by TCRdb to the early 2020s). With respect to the entire study: The collaborator samples originated in the United States, Italy and Spain and spanned the acute and convalescent phases of COVID-19. A de-identified subject ID, COVID-19 status, age in years and sex were almost always included in the sample metadata. The repertoires were made available in a free public database intended to serve as a resource for research on the immune response to SARS-CoV-2. The material from the prospective study consisted of cDNA or gDNA derived from T cells, B-cell-depleted T cells, or PBMCs. HLA class I and class II types, where available, came from metadata supplied by the sample provider rather than from assay-based typing. Deeply sampled blood TCRbeta repertoires from subjects exposed to, actively infected with, or recovered from COVID-19 were included in the dataset. Samples came from the ongoing ImmuneRACE study (first 160 participants) plus 1,254 subjects from 6 global collaborators. Beyond this particular receptor, the publication reports: Clinical and demographic metadata were provided uncurated, with the amount varying by source and participant.

Inclusive of the bounding cysteine and phenylalanine, the CDR3 is 15 residues long. Just the 45-base CDR3 DNA is kept, in frame starting at base 1. V loses 0 bases, J loses 0 bases, and the germline ends lie 10 bases apart. Sequences SGHRS (CDR1) and YFSETQ (CDR2) are obtained from the germline V gene. In Seattle, one collaborating source enrolled patients while the infection was active and tracked those patients longitudinally over the course of disease. Collaborating institutions collected whole blood in K2EDTA tubes following their own protocols. For TCRbeta analysis, collaborator samples were shipped as frozen whole blood, as isolated PBMCs, or as DNA extracted from either sample type. Points on this clone: Its antigen remains undetermined. Per-nucleotide qualities are absent, and no much larger clonotype sits a single base away.

TCRbeta CDR3 regions were amplified from genomic DNA using the immunoSEQ Assay, a bias-controlled multiplex PCR. The authors' analysis ran thus. Nucleated cell counts per sample were estimated from amplification of reference gene primers within the assay. To quantify the absolute abundance of each unique TCRbeta CDR3 rearrangement, sequence reads were collapsed and filtered. For each sample, productive Simpson clonality was calculated as the square root of Simpson's diversity index across productive rearrangements. TCRdb mirrors the immuneACCESS table, restricted to in-frame sequences. Some clones are absent from its copies; in checked studies, under half trace to an unresolved V gene, and the reason for the others is unknown. V and J calls and clone size are given by that table; D and trimming were obtained from the DNA. The sample table contains 300,000 to 400,000 clones; only one count was recorded for 88% of them. The ten largest clones take up approximately 7.4% of the sample.

This TCR was sampled from a woman aged 70-85 years with COVID-19, enrolled during active disease. The sequenced material came from peripheral blood. The chain joins TRBV5-1 to TRBJ2-7; a tentative D call is TRBD1 (5 bases match). The bases are TGCGCCAGCAGCTTGGGGTTCGACAGCTCCTACGAGCAGTACTTC. Its translation is CASSLGFDSSYEQYF.